What follows describes a single TCR beta chain. The junction and the germline gene differ at one end; a read error may be behind it. The data were obtained in a study of blood T cells in healthy people across ages. CDR1 and CDR2 from the germline V gene are LNHNV and YYDKDF (reference sequence). This CDR3 contains 15 residues. A second 7 to 11 cycle PCR used barcoded and J-beta primers. MiXCR was run by TCRdb on the 5' RACE reads, yielding one entry per CDR3 protein. The sample lists around 1,700,000 distinct CDR3 sequences; roughly 27% were seen once. Sequencing input: blood. The chain combines TRBV15 with TRBJ2-5, with D maybe TRBD2 (7 bases). This clonotype originated in a woman aged 25 to 39 in good health. CDR3 nucleotide sequence: TGTGCCACCAGTCCGTGGGGGGGGGCGACGGAGACCCAGGACTTC. It encodes CATSPWGGATETQDF.